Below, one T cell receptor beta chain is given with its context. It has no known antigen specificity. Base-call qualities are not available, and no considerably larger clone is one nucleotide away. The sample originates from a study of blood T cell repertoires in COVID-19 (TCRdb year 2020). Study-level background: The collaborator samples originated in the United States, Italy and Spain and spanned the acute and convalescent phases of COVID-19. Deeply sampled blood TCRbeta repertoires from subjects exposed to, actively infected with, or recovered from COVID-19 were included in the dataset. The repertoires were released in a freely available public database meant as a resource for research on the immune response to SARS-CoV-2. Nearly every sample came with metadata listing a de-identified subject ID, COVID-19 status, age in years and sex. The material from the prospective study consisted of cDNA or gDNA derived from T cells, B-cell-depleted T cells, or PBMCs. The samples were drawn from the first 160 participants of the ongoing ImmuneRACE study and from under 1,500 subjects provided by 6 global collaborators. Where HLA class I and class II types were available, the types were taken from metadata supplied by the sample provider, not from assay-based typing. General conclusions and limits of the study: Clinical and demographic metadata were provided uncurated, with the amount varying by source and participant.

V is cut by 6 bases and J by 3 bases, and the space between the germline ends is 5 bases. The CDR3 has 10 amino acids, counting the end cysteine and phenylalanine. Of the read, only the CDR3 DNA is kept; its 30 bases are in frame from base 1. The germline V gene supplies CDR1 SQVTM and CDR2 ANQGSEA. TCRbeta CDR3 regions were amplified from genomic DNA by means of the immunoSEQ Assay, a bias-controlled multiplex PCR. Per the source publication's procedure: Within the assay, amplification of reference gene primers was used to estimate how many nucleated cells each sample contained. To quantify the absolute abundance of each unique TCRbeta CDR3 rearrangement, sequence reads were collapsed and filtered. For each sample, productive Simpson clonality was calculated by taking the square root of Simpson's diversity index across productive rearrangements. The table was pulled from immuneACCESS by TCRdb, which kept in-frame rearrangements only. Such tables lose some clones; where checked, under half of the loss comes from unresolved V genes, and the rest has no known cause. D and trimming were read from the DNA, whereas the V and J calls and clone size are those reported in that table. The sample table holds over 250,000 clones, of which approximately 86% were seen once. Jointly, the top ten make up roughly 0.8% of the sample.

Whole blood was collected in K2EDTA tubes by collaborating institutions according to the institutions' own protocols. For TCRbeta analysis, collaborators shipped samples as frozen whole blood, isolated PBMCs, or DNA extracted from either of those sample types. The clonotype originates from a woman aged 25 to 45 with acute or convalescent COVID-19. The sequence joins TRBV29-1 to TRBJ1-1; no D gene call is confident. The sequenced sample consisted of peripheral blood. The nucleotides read TGCAGCGTCGCGCACACTGAAGCTTTCTTT. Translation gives CSVAHTEAFF.